What follows are 13 T cell receptor beta chains derived from one specimen sequenced in a study of memory CD4+ T cells and cytomegalovirus serostatus. Single viable CD3+CD4+CD8-CD45RO+ cells were sorted as the memory CD4+ T cells. This table comes from immunoSEQ multiplex PCR, and its TCRdb copy is limited to in-frame clones, with some not included. The sample carries about 50,000 clones, 82% recorded once. Source material: memory CD4+ T cells from blood. The receptor source for this set is an adult in good health and CMV-seronegative.

The V and J genes are TRBV19 and TRBJ2-1; D is unclear. The CDR3 extends over 15 amino acids. Germline lookup yields CDR1 LNHDA and CDR2 SQIVND (reference sequence). Trimming took off 5 bases at V and 10 bases at J, with 21 bases between the two ends. The DNA of the CDR3 is TGTGCCAGTAGTCTAGGCGCGGCTTTTCGAGACGAGCAGTTCTTC. This translates into CASSLGAAFRDEQFF.

The gene calls are TRBV19 and TRBJ2-3; 7 bases line up with TRBD1. The germline CDR1 and CDR2 sequences are LNHDA and SQIVND (reference sequence). The CDR3 runs 16 residues. With 7 bases clipped from V and 1 base from J, the junction kept 11 bases outside the gene matches. In DNA, the CDR3 is TGTGCCAGTACCTCTCCCACAGGGGCCCGCACAGATACGCAGTATTTT. It specifies CASTSPTGARTDTQYF.

The chain links TRBV7-4 to TRBJ2-7, with D perhaps TRBD1 (5 bases). Germline loops: CDR1 SGHVT, CDR2 SQSDAQ. There are 15 residues in the CDR3. The V gene lost 5 bases and the J gene lost 3 bases, with 17 bases spanning the gap. CDR3 in DNA: TGTGCCAGCAGCGTCGATACAGGAAAAGGCTACGAGCAGTACTTC. Its translation is CASSVDTGKGYEQYF.

The chain carries TRBV18 and TRBJ2-1; 7 bases fit TRBD1. CDR1 KGHSH and CDR2 LQKENI come from the germline V gene. The CDR3 length is 16 residues. V gave up 3 bases and J gave up 2 bases; unmatched junction bases: 7. DNA for the CDR3: TGTGCCAGCTCACCGAGGGGGCAGGGCCCCTACAATGAGCAGTTCTTC. Encoded protein: CASSPRGQGPYNEQFF. Full variable domain (missing parts from reference TRBV18 and TRBJ2-1): NAGVMQNPRHLVRRRGQEARLRCSPMKGHSHVYWYRQLPEEGLKFMVYLQKENIIDESGMPKERFSAEFPKEGPSILRIQQVVRGDSAAYFCASSPRGQGPYNEQFFGPGTRLTVL.

This sequence joins TRBV27 and TRBJ1-1, with a weak D call TRBD1 (6 bases). CDR1 and CDR2 (germline): MNHEY, SMNVEV (reference sequence). CDR3 length equals 16 residues. The V and J ends lost 5 bases and 7 bases respectively, with 23 bases between them. DNA of the CDR3: TGTGCCAGCAGTCCCGGCGCGACAGGAGCCTCCAATGAAGCTTTCTTT. It translates to CASSPGATGASNEAFF.

The chain couples TRBV2 to TRBJ2-5, with D perhaps matching TRBD2 (5 bases). This CDR3 has 14 amino acids. Germline CDR1 and CDR2: SNHLY and FYNNEI. Trimming removed 2 bases from V and 5 bases from J, with 12 bases in between. The CDR3 DNA reads as TGTGCCAGCAGTGAATCGGGGTTATGGGAGACCCAGTACTTC. It encodes CASSESGLWETQYF.

The chain links TRBV2 to TRBJ1-5; no clear D. Trimming took 7 bases from V and 4 from J, leaving 11 bases between them. From germline, CDR1 is SNHLY and CDR2 FYNNEI. The CDR3 consists of 13 residues. DNA of the CDR3: TGTGCCAGCATCCAGGACGGTAATCAGCCCCAGCATTTT. Its protein product is CASIQDGNQPQHF.

This chain uses TRBV25-1 with TRBJ1-5; D perhaps matches TRBD1 (5 bases). The CDR3 has 15 residues. CDR1 and CDR2 (germline): MGHDK, SYGVNS. V shed 5 bases and J shed 8 bases, with 19 bases lying between them. The CDR3 nucleotides read TGTGCCAGCAGTAAACACAGGTCGGATTTGGAGCCCCAGCATTTT. Amino acid sequence: CASSKHRSDLEPQHF.

This rearrangement joins TRBV27 to TRBJ2-5, with TRBD1 matching 9 bases. V shed 7 bases and J 0 bases; nucleotides not matched to a gene: 12. CDR1 is MNHEY and CDR2 is SMNVEV in the germline V gene (reference sequence). CDR3 size: 17 residues. CDR3 nucleotide sequence: TGTGCCAGCAAGCCGGGACAGGGTAAGAAGGACCAAGAGACCCAGTACTTC. It is translated as CASKPGQGKKDQETQYF.

The chain uses TRBV7-2 and TRBJ2-1; D perhaps matches TRBD1 (5 bases). The V and J ends lost 0 bases and 9 bases respectively, with 9 bases between them. Germline values: CDR1 SGHTA, CDR2 FQGNSA. This CDR3 has 13 amino acids. As DNA, the CDR3 is TGTGCCAGCAGCTTAGCATTAAGGGGTGAGCAGTTCTTC. Protein product: CASSLALRGEQFF.

The gene calls are TRBV6-4 and TRBJ2-2, with a weak D call TRBD1 (5 bases). Deletions cut 0 bases from V and 7 bases from J, with 12 bases between. Germline CDR1 reads MRHNA; CDR2 reads SNTAGT. This CDR3 is 15 amino acids long. CDR3 amino acids: CASSDSPGSHGELFF. For the CDR3, the DNA is TGTGCCAGCAGTGACTCCCCAGGGTCTCACGGGGAGCTGTTTTTT.

The chain uses TRBV27 and TRBJ1-1, with D maybe TRBD1 (5 bases). Germline-derived CDR1 and CDR2 are MNHEY and SMNVEV (reference sequence). Trimming shortened V by 3 bases and J by 6 bases, and 11 bases separated the two germline ends. This CDR3 region has 13 residues. The CDR3 nucleotides are TGTGCCAGCAGTTTTGTGGGGGACTCTGAAGCTTTCTTT. Residues: CASSFVGDSEAFF.

The rearrangement links TRBV4-3 to TRBJ1-1; D gene unclear. The CDR3 covers 15 residues. Germline V lookup: CDR1 LGHNA, CDR2 YSLEER. Trimming pared 0 bases from V and 0 bases from J, leaving 8 bases between. Here the CDR3 reads CASSQESKVNTEAFF. The CDR3 DNA is TGCGCCAGCAGCCAAGAATCGAAGGTGAACACTGAAGCTTTCTTT.